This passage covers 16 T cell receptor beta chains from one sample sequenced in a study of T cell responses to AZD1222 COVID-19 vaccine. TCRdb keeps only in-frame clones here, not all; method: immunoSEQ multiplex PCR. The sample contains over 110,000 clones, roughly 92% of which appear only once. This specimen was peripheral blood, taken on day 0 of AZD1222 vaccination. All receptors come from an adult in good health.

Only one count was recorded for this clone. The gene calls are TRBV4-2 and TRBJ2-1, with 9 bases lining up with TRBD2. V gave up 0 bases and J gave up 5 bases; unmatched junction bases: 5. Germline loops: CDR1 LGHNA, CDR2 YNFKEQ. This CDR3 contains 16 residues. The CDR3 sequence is CASSQDTLAGNNEQFF. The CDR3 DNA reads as TGTGCCAGCAGCCAAGATACCCTAGCGGGAAACAATGAGCAGTTCTTC.

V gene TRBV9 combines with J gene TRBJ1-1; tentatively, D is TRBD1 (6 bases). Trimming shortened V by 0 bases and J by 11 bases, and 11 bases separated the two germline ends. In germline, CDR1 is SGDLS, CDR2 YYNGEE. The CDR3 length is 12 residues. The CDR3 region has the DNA TGTGCCAGCAGCGTAGTTGAGGGGGAGGCTTTCTTT. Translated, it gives CASSVVEGEAFF.

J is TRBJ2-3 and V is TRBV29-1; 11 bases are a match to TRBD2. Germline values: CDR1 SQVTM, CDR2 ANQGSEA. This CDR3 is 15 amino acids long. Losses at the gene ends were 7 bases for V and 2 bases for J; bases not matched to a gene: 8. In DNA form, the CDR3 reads TGCAGCGCCGGCGGGACTAGCGGAAACACAGATACGCAGTATTTT. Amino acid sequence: CSAGGTSGNTDTQYF.

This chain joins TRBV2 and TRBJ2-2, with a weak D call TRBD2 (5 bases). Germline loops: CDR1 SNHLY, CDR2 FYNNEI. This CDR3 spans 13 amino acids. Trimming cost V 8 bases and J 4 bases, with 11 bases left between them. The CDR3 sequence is CASRLDSTGELFF. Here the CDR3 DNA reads TGTGCCAGCCGGCTGGACTCCACCGGGGAGCTGTTTTTT.

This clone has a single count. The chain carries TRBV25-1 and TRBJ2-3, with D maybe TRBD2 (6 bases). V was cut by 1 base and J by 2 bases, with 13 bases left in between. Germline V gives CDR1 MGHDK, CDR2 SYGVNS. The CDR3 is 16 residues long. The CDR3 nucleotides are TGTGCCAGCAGTGAATCTCCGGGAGCCCACACAGATACGCAGTATTTT. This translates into CASSESPGAHTDTQYF.

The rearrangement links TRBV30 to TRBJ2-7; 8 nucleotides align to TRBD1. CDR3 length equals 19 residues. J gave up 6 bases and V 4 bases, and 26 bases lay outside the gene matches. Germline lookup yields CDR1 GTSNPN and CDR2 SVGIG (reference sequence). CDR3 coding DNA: TGTGCCTGGAATCCGGGACAGGCCACAGTGGCCTTTCAAAGCGGCGAGCAGTACTTC. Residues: CAWNPGQATVAFQSGEQYF.

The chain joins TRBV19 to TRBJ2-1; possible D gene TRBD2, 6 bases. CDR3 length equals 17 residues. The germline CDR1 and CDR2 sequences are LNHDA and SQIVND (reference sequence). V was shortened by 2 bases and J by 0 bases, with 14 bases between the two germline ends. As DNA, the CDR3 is TGTGCCAGTAGTATAAGGTGGGCGGGAAGCTCCTACAATGAGCAGTTCTTC. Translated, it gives CASSIRWAGSSYNEQFF. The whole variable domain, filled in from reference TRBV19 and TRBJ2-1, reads DGGITQSPKYLFRKEGQNVTLSCEQNLNHDAMYWYRQDPGQGLRLIYYSQIVNDFQKGDIAEGYSVSREKKESFPLTVTSAQKNPTAFYLCASSIRWAGSSYNEQFFGPGTRLTVL.

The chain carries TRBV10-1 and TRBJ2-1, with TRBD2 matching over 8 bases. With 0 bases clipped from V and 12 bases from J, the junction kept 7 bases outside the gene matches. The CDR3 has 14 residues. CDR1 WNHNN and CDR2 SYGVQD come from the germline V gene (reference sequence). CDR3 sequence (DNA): TGCGCCAGCAGTGAGTCGAGGCTAGCGGGCAGGCAGTTCTTC. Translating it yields CASSESRLAGRQFF.

CDR3 sequence: CASSLPFGPQHF. DNA of the CDR3: TGTGCCAGCAGTCTGCCGTTCGGGCCCCAGCATTTT. The genes are TRBV27 and TRBJ1-5; no firm D call. The CDR3 length is 12 residues. V was clipped by 5 bases and J by 9 bases, with 11 bases between them. Germline V CDR1 and CDR2: MNHEY, SMNVEV (reference sequence).

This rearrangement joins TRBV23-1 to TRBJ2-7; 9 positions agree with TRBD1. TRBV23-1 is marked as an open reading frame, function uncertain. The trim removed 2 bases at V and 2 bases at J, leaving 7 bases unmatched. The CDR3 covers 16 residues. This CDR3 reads CASSQGTGPPTYEQYF. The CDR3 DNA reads TGCGCCAGCAGTCAAGGGACAGGGCCACCTACCTACGAGCAGTACTTC.

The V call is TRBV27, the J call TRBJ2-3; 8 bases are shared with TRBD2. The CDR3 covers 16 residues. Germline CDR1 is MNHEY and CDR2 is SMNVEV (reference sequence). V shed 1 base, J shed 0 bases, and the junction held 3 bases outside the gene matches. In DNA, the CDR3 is TGTGCCAGCAGTTTATTTCGCGGGGGGAGCACAGATACGCAGTATTTT. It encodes CASSLFRGGSTDTQYF.

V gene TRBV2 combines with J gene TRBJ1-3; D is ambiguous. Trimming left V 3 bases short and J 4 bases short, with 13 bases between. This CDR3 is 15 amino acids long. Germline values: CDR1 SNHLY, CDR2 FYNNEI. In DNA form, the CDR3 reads TGTGCCAGCAGTGATGCAGGTTTTCAAGGAAACACCATATATTTT. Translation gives CASSDAGFQGNTIYF.

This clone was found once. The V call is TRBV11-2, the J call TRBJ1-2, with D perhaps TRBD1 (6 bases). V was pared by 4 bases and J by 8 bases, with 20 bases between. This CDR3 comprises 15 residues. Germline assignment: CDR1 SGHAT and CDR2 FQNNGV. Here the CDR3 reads CASSSLRGRFEGYTF. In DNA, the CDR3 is TGTGCCAGCAGCTCCCTCAGGGGAAGGTTCGAAGGCTACACCTTC.

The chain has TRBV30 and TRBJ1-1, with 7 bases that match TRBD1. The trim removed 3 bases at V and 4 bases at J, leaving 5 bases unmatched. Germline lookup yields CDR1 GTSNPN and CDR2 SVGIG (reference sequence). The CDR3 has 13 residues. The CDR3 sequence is CAWRVSGGTEAFF. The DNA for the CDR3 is TGTGCCTGGAGGGTCTCAGGGGGCACTGAAGCTTTCTTT.

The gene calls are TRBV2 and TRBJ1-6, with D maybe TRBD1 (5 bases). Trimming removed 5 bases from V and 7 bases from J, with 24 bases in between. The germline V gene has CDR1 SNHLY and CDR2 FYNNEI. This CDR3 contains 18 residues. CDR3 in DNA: TGTGCCAGCAGTCCGGGACCGATGAGCGGGTTCTTGAATTCACCCCTCCACTTT. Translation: CASSPGPMSGFLNSPLHF. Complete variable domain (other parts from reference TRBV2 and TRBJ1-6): EPEVTQTPSHQVTQMGQEVILRCVPISNHLYFYWYRQILGQKVEFLVSFYNNEISEKSEIFDDQFSVERPDGSNFTLKIRSTKLEDSAMYFCASSPGPMSGFLNSPLHFGNGTRLTVT.

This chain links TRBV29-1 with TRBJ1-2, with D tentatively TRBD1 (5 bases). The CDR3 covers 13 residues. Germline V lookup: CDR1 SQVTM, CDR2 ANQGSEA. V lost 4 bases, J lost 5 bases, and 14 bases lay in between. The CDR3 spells CSVVSQGFYGYTF. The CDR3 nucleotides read TGCAGCGTTGTATCCCAGGGTTTTTATGGCTACACCTTC.